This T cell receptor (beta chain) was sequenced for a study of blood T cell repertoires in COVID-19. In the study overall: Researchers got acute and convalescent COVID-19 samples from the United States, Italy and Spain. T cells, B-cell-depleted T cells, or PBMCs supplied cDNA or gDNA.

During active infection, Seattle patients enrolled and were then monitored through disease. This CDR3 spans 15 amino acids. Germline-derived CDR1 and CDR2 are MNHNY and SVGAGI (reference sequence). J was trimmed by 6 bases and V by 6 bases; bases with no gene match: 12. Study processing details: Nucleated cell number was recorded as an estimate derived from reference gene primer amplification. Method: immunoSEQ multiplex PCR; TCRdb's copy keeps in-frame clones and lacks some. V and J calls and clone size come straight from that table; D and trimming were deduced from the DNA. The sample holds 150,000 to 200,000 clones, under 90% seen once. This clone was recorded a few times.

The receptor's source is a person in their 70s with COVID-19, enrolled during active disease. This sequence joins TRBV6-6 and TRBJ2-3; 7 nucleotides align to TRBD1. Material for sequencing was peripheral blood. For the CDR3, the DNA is TGTGCCAGCAGCCGAGGGGACAGCTTGGCGGATACGCAGTATTTT. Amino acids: CASSRGDSLADTQYF.